The clone carrying this TCR beta chain appeared a few times. The antigen is unknown. V lost 7 bases, J lost 6 bases, and 7 bases stayed unmatched. CDR3 length equals 13 residues. In germline, CDR1 is MNHNS, CDR2 SASEGT. The PCR employed 60 Vbeta primers together with 13 Jbeta primers. Here immunoSEQ multiplex PCR was the method, and the copy in TCRdb shows in-frame clones only, minus some. The sample records roughly 73,000 clones, roughly 83% being singletons. The data derive from a study of cytomegalovirus exposure and HLA in healthy donors. Nominally healthy donors provided the samples, though records likely missed some immune exposures. Study results and caveats: Reported results showed that the classifier diagnosed cytomegalovirus status with high specificity and sensitivity.

The chain has TRBV6-1 and TRBJ2-3; 7 nucleotides line up with TRBD2. Sequencing was done on a sample of PBMCs. This TCR was recovered from a woman aged 50 to 60 in good health and CMV-seronegative. CDR3 region: CASIAGEADTQYF. In DNA form, the CDR3 reads TGTGCCAGCATCGCGGGGGAGGCCGATACGCAGTATTTT.